This T cell receptor beta chain comes out of a study of blood T cell repertoires in COVID-19. Study context: From the United States, Italy and Spain came samples of acute and convalescent COVID-19.

Unmatched junction bases numbered 7, after V lost 4 bases and J lost 11 bases. This CDR3 is 12 amino acids long. Germline V CDR1 and CDR2: LNHNV, YYDKDF (reference sequence). Clones were sequenced by immunoSEQ multiplex PCR, and TCRdb holds only the in-frame ones, with some missing. This table holds about 360,000 clones, 86% found once. The sequenced sample consisted of peripheral blood. The clonotype originates from a woman aged 55-69 years with COVID-19, enrolled during active disease. The rearrangement uses TRBV15 and TRBJ1-1; 7 nucleotides align to TRBD1. This chain's CDR3 is CATSKAGTEAFF. The CDR3 DNA sequence: TGTGCCACCAGCAAGGCCGGGACAGAGGCTTTCTTT.